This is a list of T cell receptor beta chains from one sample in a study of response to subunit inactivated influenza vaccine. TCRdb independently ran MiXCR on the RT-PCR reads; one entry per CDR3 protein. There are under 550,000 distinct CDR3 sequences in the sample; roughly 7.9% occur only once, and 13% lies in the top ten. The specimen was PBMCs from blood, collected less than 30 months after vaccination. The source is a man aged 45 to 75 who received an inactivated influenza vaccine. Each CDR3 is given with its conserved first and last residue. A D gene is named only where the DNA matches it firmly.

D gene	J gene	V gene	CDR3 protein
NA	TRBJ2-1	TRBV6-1	CASSPLAVSSYNEQFF
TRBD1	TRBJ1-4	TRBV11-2	CASSLGQARMKKLFF
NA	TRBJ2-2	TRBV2	CASSGGRLAGELFF
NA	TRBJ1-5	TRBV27	CASSLSGTHNQPQHF
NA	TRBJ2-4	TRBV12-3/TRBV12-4	CASSNEGTAKNIQYF
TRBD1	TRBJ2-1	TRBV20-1	CSAPDRNNNEQFF
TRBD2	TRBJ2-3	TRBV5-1	CASSLGSSGGDTQYF
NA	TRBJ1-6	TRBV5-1	CASSLERSGARSPLHF
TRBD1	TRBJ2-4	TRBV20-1	CSAQRQGAQLAKNIQYF
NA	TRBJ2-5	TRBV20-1	CSATTGTARQETQYF
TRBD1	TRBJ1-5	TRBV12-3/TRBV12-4	CASSLGLQGRSNQPQHF
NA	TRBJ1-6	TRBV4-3	CASSQDGRVGSPLHF
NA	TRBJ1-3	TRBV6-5	CASLSSGNTIYF
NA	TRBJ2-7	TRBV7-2	CAGSLDGYEQYF
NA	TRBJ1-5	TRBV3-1	CARDINQPQHF
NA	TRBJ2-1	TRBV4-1	CASSQLTVLNNEQFF
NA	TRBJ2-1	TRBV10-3	CAIRQGRNEQFF
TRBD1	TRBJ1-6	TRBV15	CATRTRTGSSYNSPLHF
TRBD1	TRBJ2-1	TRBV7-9	CASSLSGQANEQFF
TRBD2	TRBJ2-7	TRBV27	CASSLLGEGPYEQYF
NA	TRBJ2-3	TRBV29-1	CSVGKGEYTDTQYF
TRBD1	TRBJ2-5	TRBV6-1	CASSADRGKQETQYF
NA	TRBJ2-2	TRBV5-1	CASRFGQVEGELFF
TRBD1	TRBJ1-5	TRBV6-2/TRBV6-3	CASSFRDRGQPQHF
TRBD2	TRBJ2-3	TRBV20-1	CSAKGLAGGSPFTDTQYF
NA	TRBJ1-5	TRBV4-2	CASSQGWSVSNQPQHF
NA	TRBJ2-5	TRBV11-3	CASSFGRGGTQYF
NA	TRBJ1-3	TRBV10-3	CAISSQPGYPSGNTIYF
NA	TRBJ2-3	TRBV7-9	CASSPGPIRGTQYF
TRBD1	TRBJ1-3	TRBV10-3	CAISELTGLSGNTIYF
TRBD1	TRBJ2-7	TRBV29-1	CSGIGQAYEQYF
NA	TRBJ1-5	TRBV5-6	CASSFPDGGQPQHF
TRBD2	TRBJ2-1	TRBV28	CASSLVGQKAGGGHEQFF
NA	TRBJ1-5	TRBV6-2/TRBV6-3	CASSYSGLGHSNQPQHF
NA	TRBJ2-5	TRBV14	CASSQDVSQETQYF
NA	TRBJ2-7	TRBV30	CAWSVGQGPYEQYF
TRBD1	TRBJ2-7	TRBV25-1	CASSETGRPYEQYF
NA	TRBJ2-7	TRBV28	CASTRGSYEQYF
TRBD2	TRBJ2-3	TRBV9	CASSVQRESSTDTQYF
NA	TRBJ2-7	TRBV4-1	CASSQDLGGFYEQYF
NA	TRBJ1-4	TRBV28	CASSWWASNEKLFF
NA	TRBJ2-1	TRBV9	CASSVATGNEQFF
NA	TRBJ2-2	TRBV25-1	CASSDLQGGGTGELFF
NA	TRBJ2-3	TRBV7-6	CASSFLGAGDTQYF
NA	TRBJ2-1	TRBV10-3	CAIFAGSYNEQFF